This T cell receptor beta chain was sequenced during a study of response to subunit inactivated influenza vaccine (dated by TCRdb to 2017 to 2018). Background on the whole study: The study used deep quantitative T cell receptor repertoire profiling to track responses to a trivalent subunit inactivated influenza vaccine.

The library was made by RT-PCR. Instrument on record: Illumina HiSeq 2500. In TCRdb, the public reads were trimmed at Q25 with fastp and aligned with MiXCR, with productive beta chains retained. Every entry covers one CDR3 protein and lists the most common genes and DNA from its rows. This sample comprises 450,000 to 600,000 distinct CDR3 sequences, about 8% of them detected only once. The ten largest clones take up under 15% of the sample. This clonotype was seen repeatedly, ten times or more. This clone's antigen is unknown. There are no base qualities to consult, and no much larger clone falls within one base. Study-wide conclusions, independent of this receptor: It was suggested by the authors that each seasonal influenza vaccination may recruit only a limited number of new T cells.

The sequences come from PBMCs from blood, collected around 2 years after vaccination. The TCR sequence derives from a man aged 50 to 69 who received an inactivated influenza vaccine. Donor details come from another sample of the same person, matched by shared clones.

The CDR3 in this case is CASSLGTDSEQFF. The DNA sequence reads TGTGCCAGCAGCTTAGGGACAGACTCGGAGCAGTTCTTC. Recombination joined TRBV7-9 with TRBJ2-1, and TRBD1 may be the D gene, going by 6 matching bases. The germline V gene (reference sequence) provides CDR1 SEHNR and CDR2 FQNEAQ. The CDR3 numbers 13 residues from cysteine through phenylalanine. Only CDR3 DNA remains: 39 bases, in frame from the first base. At the junction V is shortened by 1 base and J by 10 bases, with 11 bases in between.